This T cell receptor (beta chain) emerged from a study of T-cell memory formation after mild COVID-19. Findings and caveats of the study: In pre-infection memory, a portion of responding clones appeared, which suggested that cross-reactive memory joined. Of the contracting clones, CD4+ ones lay mainly in CM and EM, and CD8+ ones in EMRA. Day 15 to 85 contracting clones showed balanced CD4/CD8; later expanders leaned CD4+.

A 5'RACE reaction primed in the constant segment made cDNA libraries of TCR alpha and TCR beta, and these carried sample barcodes and UMIs. One entry per CDR3 protein results from TCRdb running MiXCR on the 5' RACE reads. The table has 540,000 or so distinct CDR3 sequences, about 20% seen once; the top ten hold approximately 12%. Losses at the gene ends were 2 bases for V and 5 bases for J; bases not matched to a gene: 9. The CDR3 loop spans 16 amino acids. On this clonotype: Antigen: not known.

Sequenced material: PBMCs or a T cell subset sorted from them (not recorded which). This TCR came from an adult woman who had mild COVID-19 (a few samples of this study predate the infection). Cell type and time point are not known. This chain uses TRBV12-3 or TRBV12-4 with TRBJ2-5, with TRBD2 matching over 9 bases. Written as DNA, the CDR3 is TGTGCCAGCAGTTTATTTCCTAGCGGGGTCGGGGAGACCCAGTACTTC. This encodes CASSLFPSGVGETQYF.